Below are 22 T cell receptor beta chains sequenced from a single sample in a study of T cells after yellow fever vaccination. TCRdb itself ran the 5' RACE reads through MiXCR, one entry per CDR3 protein. This table has nearly 350,000 distinct CDR3 sequences, roughly 8.3% appearing once. This specimen consisted of PBMCs, obtained about 49 days after the first yellow fever vaccination. These receptors all stem from a man between 18 and 35 years old who received the YFV17D yellow fever vaccine.

The CDR3 nucleotides read TGTGCCAGCAGTGGGGGAAATCAGCCCCAGCATTTT. It codes for CASSGGNQPQHF. The gene calls are TRBV2 and TRBJ1-5; D is unresolved. Trimming shortened V by 4 bases and J by 4 bases, and 5 bases separated the two germline ends. In germline, CDR1 is SNHLY, CDR2 FYNNEI. CDR3 length: 12 amino acids.

This chain uses TRBV5-1 with TRBJ2-3; 11 nucleotides line up with TRBD2. Germline lookup yields CDR1 SGHRS and CDR2 YFSETQ. Trimming cost V 7 bases and J 4 bases; bases outside gene matches: 17. The length of the CDR3 is 18 residues. The CDR3 protein is CASCKPGLADLGADTQYF. In DNA, the CDR3 is TGCGCCAGCTGTAAACCGGGACTAGCGGACCTGGGGGCAGATACGCAGTATTTT.

The chain is built from TRBV11-1 and TRBJ2-4; D is unresolved. This CDR3 is 18 amino acids long. CDR1 and CDR2 from the germline V gene are SGHAT and FQDESV (reference sequence). Trimming cost V 1 base and J 0 bases, with 16 bases left between them. The chain's CDR3 is CASSLVGRTGLAKNIQYF. CDR3 DNA: TGTGCCAGCAGCTTAGTAGGCCGGACCGGTCTAGCCAAAAACATTCAGTACTTC.

The table lists this clonotype with many counts. This chain joins TRBV6-4 and TRBJ2-3; D assignment may be TRBD1 or TRBD2 (7 bases each). V lost 7 bases and J 3 bases, leaving 17 bases between the germline ends. Germline loops: CDR1 MRHNA, CDR2 SNTAGT. The CDR3 is 15 amino acids. In DNA form, the CDR3 reads TGTGCCAGCAAGCGGGACAGTTCCAAAACAGATACGCAGTATTTT. Translated: CASKRDSSKTDTQYF.

This clonotype has more than one count but fewer than ten. The J gene is TRBJ2-2, the V gene TRBV4-1, with 9 bases matching TRBD1. CDR1 and CDR2 (germline): MGHRA, YSYEKL. CDR3 length: 16 residues. V shed 10 bases, J shed 2 bases, and the junction held 11 bases outside the gene matches. The CDR3 spells CATSPGQGPNTGELFF. The CDR3 DNA follows: TGCGCCACCTCTCCGGGACAGGGTCCTAACACCGGGGAGCTGTTTTTT.

The chain links TRBV5-1 to TRBJ2-2; possible D gene TRBD2, 5 bases. The V and J ends lost 1 base and 6 bases respectively, with 19 bases between them. CDR1 SGHRS and CDR2 YFSETQ come from the germline V gene. The CDR3 spans 17 residues. CDR3 sequence (DNA): TGCGCCAGCAGCTTGTCGTCTTTGGACTTGACGGCCGGGGAGCTGTTTTTT. This gives the protein CASSLSSLDLTAGELFF.

This clonotype was detected a few times. V and J are TRBV6-2 or TRBV6-3 and TRBJ2-2; a possible D gene is TRBD1 (6 bases). The V end was cut by 6 bases, the J end by 5 bases, with 13 bases between. This CDR3 spans 14 amino acids. Germline V gives CDR1 MNHEY, CDR2 SVGEGT. The CDR3 region is CASSRTEGTGELFF. The CDR3 DNA sequence: TGTGCCAGCAGCCGGACAGAGGGGACCGGGGAGCTGTTTTTT.

This clonotype was counted a few times. The V gene is TRBV5-1, the J gene TRBJ2-1, with D uncertain. Germline CDR1 and CDR2: SGHRS and YFSETQ. CDR3 size: 14 residues. Trimming removed 1 base from V and 7 bases from J, with 12 bases in between. This chain's CDR3 is CASSLMSGENEQFF. For the CDR3, the DNA is TGCGCCAGCAGCTTGATGTCAGGAGAAAATGAGCAGTTCTTC.

CDR3 region: CASSELQGAPLHF. The CDR3 DNA sequence: TGTGCCAGCAGTGAGCTACAGGGCGCACCCCTCCACTTT. This chain joins TRBV27 and TRBJ1-6; D might be TRBD1 (6 bases). The CDR3 has 13 amino acids. With 5 bases removed from V and 11 bases from J, the gap between germline ends came to 13 bases. Germline V gene sequence: CDR1 MNHEY, CDR2 SMNVEV (reference sequence).

V is TRBV11-3 and J is TRBJ2-1; 7 bases align to TRBD2. This CDR3 has 16 residues. From germline, CDR1 is SGHNT and CDR2 YENEEA. Unmatched junction bases numbered 6, after V lost 4 bases and J lost 0 bases. CDR3 amino acids: CASSSRAGSSYNEQFF. The CDR3 DNA follows: TGTGCCAGCAGCTCGAGAGCGGGGAGCTCCTACAATGAGCAGTTCTTC. Using reference TRBV11-3 and TRBJ2-1 for the parts outside the CDR3, the full variable domain is EAGVVQSPRYKIIEKKQPVAFWCNPISGHNTLYWYLQNLGQGPELLIRYENEEAVDDSQLPKDRFSAERLKGVDSTLKIQPAELGDSAVYLCASSSRAGSSYNEQFFGPGTRLTVL.

The chain recombines TRBV12-3 or TRBV12-4 with TRBJ1-1; D unclear. Trimming took off 3 bases at V and 7 bases at J, with 12 bases between the two ends. The CDR3 length is 13 residues. The CDR3 nucleotides are TGTGCCAGCAGTTTCTCAGGCGTAGTTGAAGCTTTCTTT. This encodes CASSFSGVVEAFF.

The gene calls are TRBV6-2 or TRBV6-3 and TRBJ1-5; possibly TRBD1 for D (5 bases). The V end was cut by 10 bases, the J end by 10 bases, with 17 bases between. Germline V gives CDR1 MNHEY, CDR2 SVGEGT. The CDR3 contains 12 residues. Here the CDR3 DNA reads TGTGCCACCCGGGACGTGCCTCTTCCCCAGCATTTT. This encodes CATRDVPLPQHF.

The chain links TRBV5-6 to TRBJ2-5; TRBD2 matches 10 bases. V dropped 1 base and J dropped 3; count of bases not matched to a gene: 9. CDR1 and CDR2 (germline): SGHDT, YYEEEE. CDR3 length equals 17 residues. CDR3 DNA sequence: TGTGCCAGCAGCTTGTTATCCAGCGGGGGGGCTGAAGAGACCCAGTACTTC. The encoded protein is CASSLLSSGGAEETQYF.

The chain couples TRBV5-1 to TRBJ1-4; D might be TRBD1 (5 bases). Trimming shortened V by 7 bases and J by 6 bases, and 16 bases separated the two germline ends. This CDR3 region has 14 residues. Germline CDR1 is SGHRS and CDR2 is YFSETQ. CDR3 nucleotide sequence: TGCGCCAGCCGTCGACAGCCGGGTGATGAAAAACTGTTTTTT. Amino acids: CASRRQPGDEKLFF. The full variable domain, in which reference TRBV5-1 and TRBJ1-4 provide the parts outside the CDR3, is KAGVTQTPRYLIKTRGQQVTLSCSPISGHRSVSWYQQTPGQGLQFLFEYFSETQRNKGNFPGRFSGRQFSNSRSEMNVSTLELGDSALYLCASRRQPGDEKLFFGSGTQLSVL.

The chain links TRBV15 to TRBJ2-5; perhaps TRBD1 as D (5 bases). The germline V gene encodes CDR1 LNHNV and CDR2 YYDKDF (reference sequence). V shed 1 base and J shed 1 base, with 7 bases lying between them. CDR3 length: 14 amino acids. CDR3 region: CATSRGTLQETQYF. DNA for the CDR3: TGTGCCACCAGCAGAGGGACACTCCAAGAGACCCAGTACTTC.

This clonotype has a count of ten or more. The chain joins TRBV19 to TRBJ1-5; 9 bases are a match to TRBD1. Germline CDR1 reads LNHDA; CDR2 reads SQIVND (reference sequence). J lost 0 bases, V lost 9 bases, and 12 bases had no gene match. There are 17 residues in the CDR3. CDR3 residues: CARATPGTGNSNQPQHF. CDR3 nucleotide sequence: TGTGCCAGGGCAACCCCCGGGACAGGGAATAGCAATCAGCCCCAGCATTTT.

The chain uses TRBV15 and TRBJ2-5, with 7 bases that match TRBD1. After removal of 4 bases from V and 5 bases from J, the junction contained 7 bases not matched to a gene. The CDR3 sequence is 14 residues long. Germline values: CDR1 LNHNV, CDR2 YYDKDF (reference sequence). CDR3 residues: CATSTLTGWETQYF. The CDR3 DNA sequence: TGTGCCACCAGCACCTTGACAGGGTGGGAGACCCAGTACTTC.

The V call is TRBV6-1, the J call TRBJ2-7, with D perhaps matching TRBD1 or TRBD2 (5 bases each). Germline V gives CDR1 MNHNS, CDR2 SASEGT. Trimming removed 6 bases from V and 6 bases from J, with 18 bases in between. This CDR3 region has 14 residues. CDR3 sequence (DNA): TGTGCCAGCAGCAGGGACGTAAAATTGCCCGAGCAGTACTTC. Translating it yields CASSRDVKLPEQYF.

This clonotype was counted only a few times. The gene calls are TRBV6-4 and TRBJ1-2; D perhaps matches TRBD1 (5 bases). Germline CDR1 and CDR2: MRHNA and SNTAGT. There are 12 residues in the CDR3. V dropped 11 bases and J dropped 1 base, with 11 bases sitting between them. CDR3 DNA sequence: TGTGCCTGGGACGGGCGTAACTATGGCTACACCTTC. As protein: CAWDGRNYGYTF.

This clonotype came up many times. The chain combines TRBV9 with TRBJ2-2; D is ambiguous. Trimming removed 4 bases from V and 8 bases from J, with 9 bases in between. The CDR3 consists of 12 residues. The germline CDR1 and CDR2 sequences are SGDLS and YYNGEE. The CDR3, as DNA: TGTGCCAGCAGCAGGGCTGGGGGGGAGCTGTTTTTT. Translated, it gives CASSRAGGELFF.

V usage is TRBV19 and J usage is TRBJ2-3; 11 bases map to TRBD2. This CDR3 spans 16 amino acids. Trimming at V came to 6 bases and at J to 4 bases, leaving 9 bases not matched to a gene. Germline loops: CDR1 LNHDA, CDR2 SQIVND (reference sequence). The CDR3, as DNA: TGTGCCAGTAGCCCACTAGCGGGGGAAACATCAGATACGCAGTATTTT. Residues: CASSPLAGETSDTQYF.

This clonotype was seen only a few times. V gene TRBV18 combines with J gene TRBJ1-1; the match to TRBD1 covers 11 bases. This CDR3 region has 16 residues. Germline lookup yields CDR1 KGHSH and CDR2 LQKENI. Trimming removed 3 bases from V and 0 bases from J; junction bases left unmatched: 3. CDR3 region: CASSPGQGAMNTEAFF. CDR3 bases: TGTGCCAGCTCACCCGGACAGGGGGCGATGAACACTGAAGCTTTCTTT. The whole variable domain, remainder taken from reference TRBV18 and TRBJ1-1, is NAGVMQNPRHLVRRRGQEARLRCSPMKGHSHVYWYRQLPEEGLKFMVYLQKENIIDESGMPKERFSAEFPKEGPSILRIQQVVRGDSAAYFCASSPGQGAMNTEAFFGQGTRLTVV.